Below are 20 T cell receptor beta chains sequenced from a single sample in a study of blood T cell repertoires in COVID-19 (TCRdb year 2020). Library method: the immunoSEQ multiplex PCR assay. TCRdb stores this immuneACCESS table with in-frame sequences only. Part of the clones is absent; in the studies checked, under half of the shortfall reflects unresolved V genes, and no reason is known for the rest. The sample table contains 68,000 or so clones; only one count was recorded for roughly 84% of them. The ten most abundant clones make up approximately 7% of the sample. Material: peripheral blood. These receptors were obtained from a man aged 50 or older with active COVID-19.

CDR3 sequence reads: CASSLFAGGELFF. The CDR3, as DNA: TGTGCCAGCAGCTTATTTGCGGGCGGGGAGCTGTTTTTT. This rearrangement joins TRBV7-2 to TRBJ2-2, with a tentative D call TRBD2 (5 bases). Trimming pared 2 bases from V and 7 bases from J, leaving 8 bases between. Germline values: CDR1 SGHTA, CDR2 FQGNSA. The CDR3 loop spans 13 amino acids.

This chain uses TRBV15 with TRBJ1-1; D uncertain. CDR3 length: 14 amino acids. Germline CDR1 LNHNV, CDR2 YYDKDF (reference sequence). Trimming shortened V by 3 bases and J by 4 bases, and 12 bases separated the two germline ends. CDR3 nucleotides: TGTGCCACCAGCAGCCGACGGGAGGGCACTGAAGCTTTCTTT. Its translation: CATSSRREGTEAFF.

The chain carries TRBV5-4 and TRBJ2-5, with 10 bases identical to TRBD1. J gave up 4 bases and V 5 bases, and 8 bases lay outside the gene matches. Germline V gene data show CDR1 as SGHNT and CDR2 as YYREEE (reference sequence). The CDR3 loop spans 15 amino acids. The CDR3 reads CASRPPGQGTETQYF. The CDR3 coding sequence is TGTGCCAGCAGACCCCCGGGACAGGGGACAGAGACCCAGTACTTC.

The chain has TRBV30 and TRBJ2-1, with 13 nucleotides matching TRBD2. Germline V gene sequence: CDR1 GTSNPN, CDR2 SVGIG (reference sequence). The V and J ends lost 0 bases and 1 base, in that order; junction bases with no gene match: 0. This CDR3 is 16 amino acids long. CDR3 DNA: TGTGCCTGGAGTGTACTAGCGGGAGGGTCCTACAATGAGCAGTTCTTC. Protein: CAWSVLAGGSYNEQFF.

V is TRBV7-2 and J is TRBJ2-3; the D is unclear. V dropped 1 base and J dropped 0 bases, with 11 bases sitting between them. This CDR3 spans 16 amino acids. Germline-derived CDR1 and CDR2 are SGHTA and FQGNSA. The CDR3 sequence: CASSLVWRLSTDTQYF. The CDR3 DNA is TGTGCCAGCAGCTTAGTGTGGCGACTTAGCACAGATACGCAGTATTTT.

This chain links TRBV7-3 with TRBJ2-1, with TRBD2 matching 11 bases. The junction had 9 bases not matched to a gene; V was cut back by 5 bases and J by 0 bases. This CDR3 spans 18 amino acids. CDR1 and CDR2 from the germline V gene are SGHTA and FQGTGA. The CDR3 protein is CASSLTASGGSSYNEQFF. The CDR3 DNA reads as TGTGCCAGCAGCCTGACGGCTAGCGGGGGGAGCTCCTACAATGAGCAGTTCTTC.

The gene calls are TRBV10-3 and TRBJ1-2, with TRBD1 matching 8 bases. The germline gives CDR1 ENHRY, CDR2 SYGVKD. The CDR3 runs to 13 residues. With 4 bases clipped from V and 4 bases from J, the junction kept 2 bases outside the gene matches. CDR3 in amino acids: CAISGTGSYGYTF. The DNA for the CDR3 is TGTGCCATCAGTGGGACAGGGAGCTATGGCTACACCTTC.

CDR3: CASWGGDQPQHF. CDR3 sequence (DNA): TGTGCCAGCTGGGGGGGGGATCAGCCCCAGCATTTT. V usage is TRBV6-5 and J usage is TRBJ1-5; possible D gene TRBD1, 5 bases. The V gene lost 8 bases and the J gene lost 5 bases, with 10 bases spanning the gap. The germline gives CDR1 MNHEY, CDR2 SVGAGI. The length of the CDR3 is 12 residues.

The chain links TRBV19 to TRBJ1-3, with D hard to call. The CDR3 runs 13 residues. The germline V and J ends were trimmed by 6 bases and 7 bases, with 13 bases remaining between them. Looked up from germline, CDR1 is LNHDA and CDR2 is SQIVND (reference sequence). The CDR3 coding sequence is TGTGCCAGTAGCCCACTCGGAGGGAACACCATATATTTT. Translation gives CASSPLGGNTIYF.

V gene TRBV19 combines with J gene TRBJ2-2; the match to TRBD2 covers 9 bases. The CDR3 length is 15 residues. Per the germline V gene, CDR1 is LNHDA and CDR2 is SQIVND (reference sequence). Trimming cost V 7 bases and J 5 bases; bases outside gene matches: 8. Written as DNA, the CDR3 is TGTGCCAGTAAACCTAGCGGGATGAGGACCGGGGAGCTGTTTTTT. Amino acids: CASKPSGMRTGELFF.

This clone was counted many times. The CDR3 region is CASSSRTGSNQPQHF. DNA for the CDR3: TGTGCCAGTAGTAGCCGGACAGGGAGCAATCAGCCCCAGCATTTT. This chain joins TRBV19 and TRBJ1-5; the match to TRBD1 covers 8 bases. Trimming took 4 bases from V and 1 from J; bases not matched to a gene: 3. Germline V gene sequence: CDR1 LNHDA, CDR2 SQIVND (reference sequence). The CDR3 length is 15 residues.

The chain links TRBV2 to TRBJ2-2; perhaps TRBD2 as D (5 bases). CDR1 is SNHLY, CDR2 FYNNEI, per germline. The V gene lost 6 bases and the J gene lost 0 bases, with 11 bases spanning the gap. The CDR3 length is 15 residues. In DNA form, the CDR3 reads TGTGCCAGCAGGAGGACTGGGACGAACACCGGGGAGCTGTTTTTT. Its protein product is CASRRTGTNTGELFF.

In DNA, the CDR3 is TGTGCCAGCAGGCTATCGGGGAGAAGTAATGAAAAACTGTTTTTT. It specifies CASRLSGRSNEKLFF. V gene TRBV28 combines with J gene TRBJ1-4; D gene uncertain. The V gene lost 6 bases and the J gene lost 4 bases, with 15 bases spanning the gap. The germline V gene has CDR1 MDHEN and CDR2 SYDVKM. The CDR3 totals 15 residues. The variable domain in full, with the rest retrieved from reference TRBV28 and TRBJ1-4, is DVKVTQSSRYLVKRTGEKVFLECVQDMDHENMFWYRQDPGLGLRLIYFSYDVKMKEKGDIPEGYSVSREKKERFSLILESASTNQTSMYLCASRLSGRSNEKLFFGSGTQLSVL.

The chain's CDR3 is CASSLASMNTGELFF. CDR3 DNA sequence: TGTGCCAGCAGCTTAGCGTCTATGAACACCGGGGAGCTGTTTTTT. The chain is built from TRBV7-2 and TRBJ2-2; D is uncertain. The germline V and J ends were trimmed by 0 bases and 1 base, with 6 bases remaining between them. CDR1 and CDR2 from the germline V gene are SGHTA and FQGNSA. The CDR3 runs to 15 residues.

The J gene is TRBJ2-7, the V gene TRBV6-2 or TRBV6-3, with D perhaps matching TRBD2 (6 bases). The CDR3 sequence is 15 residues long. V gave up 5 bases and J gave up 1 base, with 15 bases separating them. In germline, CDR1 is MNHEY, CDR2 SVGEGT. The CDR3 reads CASSLIRDLSYEQYF. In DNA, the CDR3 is TGTGCCAGCAGTCTAATCCGGGACTTGTCCTACGAGCAGTACTTC.

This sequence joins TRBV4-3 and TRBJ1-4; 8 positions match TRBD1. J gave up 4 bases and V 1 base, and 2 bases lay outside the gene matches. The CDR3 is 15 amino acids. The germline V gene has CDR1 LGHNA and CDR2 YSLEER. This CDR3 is CASSQAGGGNEKLFF. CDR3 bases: TGCGCCAGCAGCCAAGCAGGGGGCGGTAATGAAAAACTGTTTTTT.

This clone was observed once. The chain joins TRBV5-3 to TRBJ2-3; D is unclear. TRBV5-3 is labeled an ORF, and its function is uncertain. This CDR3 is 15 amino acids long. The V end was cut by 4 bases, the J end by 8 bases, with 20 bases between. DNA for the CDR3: TGTGCCAGAAGCCCCTCGGATTGCACAGATGGTACGCAGTATTTT. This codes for CARSPSDCTDGTQYF.

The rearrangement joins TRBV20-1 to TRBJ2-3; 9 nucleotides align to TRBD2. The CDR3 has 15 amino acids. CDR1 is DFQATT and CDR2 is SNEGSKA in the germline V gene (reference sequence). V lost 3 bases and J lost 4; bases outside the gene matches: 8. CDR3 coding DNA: TGCAGTGCTAGTCCGAGCGGGAGGCGTTCAGATACGCAGTATTTT. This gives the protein CSASPSGRRSDTQYF.

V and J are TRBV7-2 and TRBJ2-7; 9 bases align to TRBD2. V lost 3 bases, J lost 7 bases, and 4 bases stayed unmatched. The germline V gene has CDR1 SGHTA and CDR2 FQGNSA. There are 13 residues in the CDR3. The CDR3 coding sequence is TGTGCCAGCAGCTTTGCGGGGGGGCAGGAGCAGTACTTC. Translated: CASSFAGGQEQYF.

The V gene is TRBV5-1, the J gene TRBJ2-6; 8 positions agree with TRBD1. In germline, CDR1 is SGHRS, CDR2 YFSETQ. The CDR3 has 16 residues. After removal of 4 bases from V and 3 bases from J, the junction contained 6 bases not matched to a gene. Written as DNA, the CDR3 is TGCGCCAGCAGCATGACAGGGGTAGGTGGGGCCAACGTCCTGACTTTC. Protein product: CASSMTGVGGANVLTF.